A single sample is the source of the 26 T cell receptor beta chains below, sequenced in a study of molecular identifiers for immune sequencing clone quantification. TCRdb itself ran the PCR reads through MiXCR, one entry per CDR3 protein. The table has 400,000 to 600,000 distinct CDR3 sequences, about 21% seen once. Sequencing was done on a sample of naive CD8+ T cells from blood, with Jurkat cell RNA spiked in. Noted subset: FACS-sorted CD8+CD4-CCR7+CD45RA+ naive T cells. These receptor sequences come from a human donor in good health. Some libraries in this study had Jurkat cell RNA spiked in.

In its sample, this clonotype was seen a few times. The chain combines TRBV2 with TRBJ1-2, with 7 bases lining up with TRBD1. V was pared by 5 bases and J by 4 bases, with 16 bases of the junction left unmatched. This CDR3 comprises 17 residues. Germline CDR1 reads SNHLY; CDR2 reads FYNNEI. CDR3 sequence reads: CASSTGQADAALYGYTF. DNA for the CDR3: TGTGCCAGCAGTACCGGACAGGCCGACGCGGCACTCTATGGCTACACCTTC.

The chain has TRBV11-2 and TRBJ2-7; D gene ambiguous. Trimming left V 0 bases short and J 1 base short, with 10 bases between. Germline CDR1 SGHAT, CDR2 FQNNGV. CDR3 length: 15 residues. The CDR3 nucleotides read TGTGCCAGCAGCTTAGATTCGGGCAGATCCTACGAGCAGTACTTC. This encodes CASSLDSGRSYEQYF.

This clonotype was seen many times. The V call is TRBV7-9, the J call TRBJ2-7; D call uncertain. Germline V gene sequence: CDR1 SEHNR, CDR2 FQNEAQ (reference sequence). The V end was cut by 4 bases, the J end by 6 bases, with 13 bases between. This CDR3 contains 13 residues. Here the CDR3 DNA reads TGTGCCAGCAGCTCCGAACTGTCGGGCGAGCAGTACTTC. This encodes CASSSELSGEQYF.

The chain joins TRBV7-6 to TRBJ1-3; D is unresolved. The CDR3 runs to 15 residues. The V end was cut by 2 bases, the J end by 1 base, with 9 bases between. Germline V lookup: CDR1 SGHVS, CDR2 FNYEAQ. This chain's CDR3 is CASSLIGESGNTIYF. The CDR3 DNA sequence: TGTGCCAGCAGCTTAATCGGAGAGTCTGGAAACACCATATATTTT.

The chain couples TRBV7-2 to TRBJ2-1; the match to TRBD2 covers 7 bases. Germline V gives CDR1 SGHTA, CDR2 FQGNSA. The V segment lost 1 base and the J segment 4 bases; nucleotides outside the gene matches: 7. This CDR3 is built from 16 residues. In nucleotides, the CDR3 is TGTGCCAGCAGCTTAGGAGGCGGGAGTGGGTACAATGAGCAGTTCTTC. As protein: CASSLGGGSGYNEQFF.

For this clonotype: Given a much more abundant clone one base away, this may be a read error. The gene calls are TRBV7-9 and TRBJ2-7; 9 nucleotides line up with TRBD1. Per germline, CDR1 SEHNR and CDR2 FQNEAQ (reference sequence). With V trimmed by 8 bases and J by 5 bases, 7 bases remained unmatched. The CDR3 totals 13 residues. The CDR3 coding sequence is TGTGCCAGCCGGGGGACAGGGACCCACGAGCAGTACTTC. Encoded protein: CASRGTGTHEQYF.

This clonotype turned up a few times. V gene TRBV27 combines with J gene TRBJ1-2, with D possibly matching TRBD1 (6 bases). Germline values: CDR1 MNHEY, CDR2 SMNVEV (reference sequence). V dropped 0 bases and J dropped 0 bases, with 8 bases sitting between them. The CDR3 extends over 15 amino acids. As DNA, the CDR3 is TGTGCCAGCAGTTTATCGGGGACACCTAACTATGGCTACACCTTC. This gives the protein CASSLSGTPNYGYTF.

This clonotype was seen only a few times. The chain recombines TRBV7-8 with TRBJ1-4; 10 nucleotides align to TRBD1. The germline gives CDR1 SGHVS, CDR2 FQNEAQ. The ends lost 8 bases at V and 4 bases at J; junction bases unmatched: 4. This CDR3 is built from 14 residues. The CDR3 is CASGQGGLNEKLFF. CDR3 nucleotides: TGTGCCAGCGGACAGGGGGGGCTTAATGAAAAACTGTTTTTT.

In its sample, this clonotype was seen a few times. The gene calls are TRBV29-1 and TRBJ2-7; D perhaps matches TRBD1 (6 bases). Germline CDR1 is SQVTM and CDR2 is ANQGSEA. With 4 bases removed from V and 0 bases from J, the gap between germline ends came to 16 bases. This CDR3 has 15 amino acids. In nucleotides, the CDR3 is TGCAGCGTTGTCGTTACCGACAGGCACTCCTACGAGCAGTACTTC. This encodes CSVVVTDRHSYEQYF.

The rearrangement uses TRBV7-8 and TRBJ1-4; 7 bases fit TRBD1. Germline V gives CDR1 SGHVS, CDR2 FQNEAQ. V lost 5 bases and J lost 4; bases outside the gene matches: 7. The CDR3 is made up of 15 amino acids. CDR3 DNA sequence: TGTGCCAGCAGCCCCGGACAGGCTAGTAATGAAAAACTGTTTTTT. Amino acids: CASSPGQASNEKLFF.

A few counts support this clonotype. The CDR3 DNA follows: TGTGCCAGCAGCGGGGGGCATTTTACCGGGAATGAGCAGTTCTTC. Translating gives CASSGGHFTGNEQFF. This chain connects TRBV9 to TRBJ2-1; maybe TRBD1 (6 bases). Germline values: CDR1 SGDLS, CDR2 YYNGEE. The ends were cut back, 3 bases at V and 7 bases at J, with 17 bases in the middle. This CDR3 has 15 residues.

To note about this clonotype: Being one base from a much bigger clone, this may be a read error. The chain has TRBV5-1 and TRBJ2-7; D is undetermined. The CDR3 runs 14 residues. Germline V gene lookup returns CDR1 SGHRS and CDR2 YFSETQ. Trimming removed 0 bases at V and 3 bases at J, with 10 bases between. In DNA form, the CDR3 reads TGCGCCAGCAGCTTGGAGGGTAACGTCTACGAGCAGTACTTC. Amino acid sequence: CASSLEGNVYEQYF.

Of note for this clonotype: This may arise from a read error, as a much more abundant clone is one base away. The chain employs TRBV27 and TRBJ2-2, with D perhaps TRBD2 (5 bases). This CDR3 comprises 12 residues. The germline CDR1 and CDR2 sequences are MNHEY and SMNVEV (reference sequence). Trimming stripped 3 bases from V and 6 bases from J, with 5 bases between. CDR3 sequence (DNA): TGTGCCAGCAGTTTGAGGGCCGGGGAGCTGTTTTTT. Protein: CASSLRAGELFF.

This CDR3 is CASSPTGFSDEQYF. CDR3 coding DNA: TGTGCCAGCAGCCCGACAGGGTTCAGCGACGAGCAGTACTTC. V usage is TRBV14 and J usage is TRBJ2-7, with TRBD1 matching 7 bases. Per the germline V gene, CDR1 is SGHDN and CDR2 is FVKESK. This CDR3 comprises 14 residues. Germline trimming cut 4 bases from V and 5 bases from J; bases unmatched to any gene: 8.

This clonotype came up many times. The chain combines TRBV29-1 with TRBJ2-5; D may be TRBD2 (7 bases). Germline CDR1 and CDR2: SQVTM and ANQGSEA. The CDR3 has 14 residues. V gave up 4 bases and J gave up 5 bases, with 17 bases separating them. CDR3 nucleotide sequence: TGCAGCGTTGTGTTTCTGGGGGGGCTGGAGACCCAGTACTTC. It encodes CSVVFLGGLETQYF.

The chain recombines TRBV7-9 with TRBJ2-5, with D hard to call. Germline CDR1 SEHNR, CDR2 FQNEAQ (reference sequence). This CDR3 comprises 14 residues. V was shortened by 6 bases and J by 1 base, with 12 bases between the two germline ends. In DNA form, the CDR3 reads TGTGCCAGCAGACTGGGCATAGTCCAAGAGACCCAGTACTTC. Protein product: CASRLGIVQETQYF.

The V call is TRBV18, the J call TRBJ2-7; maybe TRBD2 (6 bases). The CDR3 sequence is 14 residues long. Germline V gene sequence: CDR1 KGHSH, CDR2 LQKENI. The V end lost 5 bases, the J end lost 2 bases, and 13 bases lay between the germline ends. CDR3 amino acids: CASSDTGSPYEQYF. CDR3 bases: TGTGCCAGCTCAGACACCGGGAGCCCCTACGAGCAGTACTTC.

This clonotype has more than one count but fewer than ten. J is TRBJ2-3 and V is TRBV4-3; the match to TRBD2 covers 11 bases. The CDR3 contains 16 residues. The V gene end was trimmed by 1 base and the J gene end by 10 bases; junction bases not matched to a gene: 10. Germline CDR1 and CDR2: LGHNA and YSLEER. The CDR3 loop is CASSQGVAGGRLAQYF. The CDR3 DNA is TGCGCCAGCAGCCAAGGGGTAGCGGGGGGGCGACTTGCGCAGTATTTT.

This chain uses TRBV11-2 with TRBJ2-3; TRBD2 matches 7 bases. The junction had 8 bases not matched to a gene; V was cut back by 1 base and J by 4 bases. The CDR3 contains 16 residues. Germline assignment: CDR1 SGHAT and CDR2 FQNNGV. CDR3 nucleotide sequence: TGTGCCAGCAGCTTAGGGACTAGAGCGTATTCAGATACGCAGTATTTT. Its protein is CASSLGTRAYSDTQYF.

This clonotype was detected many times. V and J are TRBV7-8 and TRBJ1-1; D not resolved. CDR1 is SGHVS, CDR2 FQNEAQ, per germline. The V end was cut by 5 bases, the J end by 4 bases, with 11 bases between. This CDR3 has 13 residues. In DNA, the CDR3 is TGTGCCAGCAGCAACGTACATATCACTGAAGCTTTCTTT. Its protein product is CASSNVHITEAFF.

J is TRBJ1-1 and V is TRBV12-3 or TRBV12-4, with 7 nucleotides matching TRBD1. Trimming cost V 4 bases and J 3 bases; bases outside gene matches: 5. The length of the CDR3 is 14 residues. The CDR3 spells CASSSGTVDTEAFF. The CDR3 region has the DNA TGTGCCAGCAGTTCCGGGACAGTGGACACTGAAGCTTTCTTT.

For this clonotype: One end of the junction is discordant with germline, which a read error may explain. The chain carries TRBV2 and TRBJ2-7, with 10 bases that match TRBD2. From germline, CDR1 is SNHLY and CDR2 FYNNEI. This CDR3 is 14 amino acids long. CDR3 DNA sequence: TGTGCCAGCAGTGACAAACGAAGGACTAGCGGAGAGTGCTTC. Protein product: CASSDKRRTSGECF.

This clonotype was counted at least ten times. The chain is built from TRBV7-9 and TRBJ1-1; D remains ambiguous. The CDR3 extends over 14 amino acids. Per the germline V gene, CDR1 is SEHNR and CDR2 is FQNEAQ (reference sequence). The V end lost 3 bases, the J end lost 1 base, and 9 bases lay between the germline ends. The CDR3 nucleotides read TGTGCCAGCAGCTTGGCGTTAGGGAACACTGAAGCTTTCTTT. As protein: CASSLALGNTEAFF.

This clonotype was counted at least ten times. The chain uses TRBV13 and TRBJ2-7; possible D gene TRBD2, 5 bases. Trimming left V 5 bases short and J 6 bases short, with 23 bases between. The CDR3 contains 16 residues. CDR1 is PRHDT, CDR2 FYEKMQ, per germline (reference sequence). The CDR3 DNA follows: TGTGCCAGCAGCCCGAGCGGTCAAATCGGCATCTCCGAGCAGTACTTC. Its protein is CASSPSGQIGISEQYF.

This clonotype was counted many times. V usage is TRBV4-1 and J usage is TRBJ2-4; D is ambiguous. This CDR3 comprises 15 residues. V was trimmed by 1 base and J by 2 bases, leaving 9 bases between them. Germline assignment: CDR1 MGHRA and CDR2 YSYEKL. CDR3 coding DNA: TGCGCCAGCAGCCAAGTTCACCCCTCCAAAAACATTCAGTACTTC. Amino acid sequence: CASSQVHPSKNIQYF.

On this clonotype itself: Sequence at one end of the junction differs from germline and may be a read error. This chain connects TRBV7-3 to TRBJ2-6, with TRBD2 as a possible D gene (7 bases). The CDR3 is 18 amino acids. Germline CDR1 is SGHTA and CDR2 is FQGTGA. The CDR3 bases are TGTGCCAGCAGCCCCTCCTCTCGGGGGGCATCTGGGGCCAACGTCCAGACTTTC. Translating it yields CASSPSSRGASGANVQTF.